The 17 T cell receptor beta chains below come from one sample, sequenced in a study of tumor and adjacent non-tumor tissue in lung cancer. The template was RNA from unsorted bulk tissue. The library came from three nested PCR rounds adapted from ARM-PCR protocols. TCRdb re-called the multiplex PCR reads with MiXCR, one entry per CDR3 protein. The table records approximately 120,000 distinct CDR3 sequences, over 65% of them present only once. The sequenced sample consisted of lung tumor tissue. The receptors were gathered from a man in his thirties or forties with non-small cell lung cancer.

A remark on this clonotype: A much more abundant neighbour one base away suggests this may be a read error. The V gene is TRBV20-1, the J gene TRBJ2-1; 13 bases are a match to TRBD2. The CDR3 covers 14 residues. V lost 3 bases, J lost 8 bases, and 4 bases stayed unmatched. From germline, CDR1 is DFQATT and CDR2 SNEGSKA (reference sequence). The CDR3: CSARTSGGLDEQFF. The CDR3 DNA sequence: TGCAGTGCTAGGACTAGCGGGGGGCTAGATGAGCAGTTCTTC.

DNA of the CDR3: TGCGCCAGCAGCTTCCTAGCGGCGGTTAGCACAGATACGCAGTATTTT. It translates to CASSFLAAVSTDTQYF. The chain employs TRBV5-1 and TRBJ2-3, with 7 bases matching TRBD2. Germline CDR1 SGHRS, CDR2 YFSETQ. The V gene end was trimmed by 2 bases and the J gene end by 0 bases; junction bases not matched to a gene: 6. The CDR3 has 16 amino acids. The full variable domain, completed using reference TRBV5-1 and TRBJ2-3, is KAGVTQTPRYLIKTRGQQVTLSCSPISGHRSVSWYQQTPGQGLQFLFEYFSETQRNKGNFPGRFSGRQFSNSRSEMNVSTLELGDSALYLCASSFLAAVSTDTQYFGPGTRLTVL.

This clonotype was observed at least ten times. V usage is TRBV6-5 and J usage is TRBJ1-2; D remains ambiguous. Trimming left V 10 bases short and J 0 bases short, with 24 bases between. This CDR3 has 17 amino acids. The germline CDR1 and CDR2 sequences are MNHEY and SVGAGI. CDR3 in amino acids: CATSPVSFGSSNYGYTF. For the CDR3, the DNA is TGTGCCACAAGCCCCGTGTCCTTTGGTTCCTCTAACTATGGCTACACCTTC.

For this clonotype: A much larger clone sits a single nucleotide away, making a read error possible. The CDR3 DNA follows: TGCAGTGCCCGGGACAGGGTAGTTTACGAGCAGTACTTC. Translated, it gives CSARDRVVYEQYF. The chain uses TRBV20-1 and TRBJ2-7; 9 bases fit TRBD1. The CDR3 length is 13 residues. Trimming took 6 bases from V and 4 from J; bases not matched to a gene: 7. The V gene's germline CDR1 is DFQATT and CDR2 SNEGSKA (reference sequence).

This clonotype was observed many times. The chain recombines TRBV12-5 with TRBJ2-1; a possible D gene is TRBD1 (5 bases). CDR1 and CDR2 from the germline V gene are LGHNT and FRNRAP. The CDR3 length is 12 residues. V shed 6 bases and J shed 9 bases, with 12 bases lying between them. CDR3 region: CASGTDSFEQFF. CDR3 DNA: TGTGCTAGTGGCACAGACAGTTTTGAGCAGTTCTTC.

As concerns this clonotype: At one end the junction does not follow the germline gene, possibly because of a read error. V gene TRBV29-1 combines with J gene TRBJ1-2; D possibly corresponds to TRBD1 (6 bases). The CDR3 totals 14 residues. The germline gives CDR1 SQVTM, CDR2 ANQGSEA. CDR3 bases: TGCAGCGTTGAAGGAATCACAGGGAACTATGGCTACATCTTC. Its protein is CSVEGITGNYGYIF.

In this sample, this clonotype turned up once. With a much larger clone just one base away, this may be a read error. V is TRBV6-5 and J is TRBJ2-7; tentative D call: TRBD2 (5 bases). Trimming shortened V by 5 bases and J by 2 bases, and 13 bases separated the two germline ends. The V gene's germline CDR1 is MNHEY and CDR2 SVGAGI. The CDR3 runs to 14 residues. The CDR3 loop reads CASSTGFPTYEQYF. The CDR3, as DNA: TGTGCCAGCAGTACGGGATTTCCCACCTACGAGCAGTACTTC.

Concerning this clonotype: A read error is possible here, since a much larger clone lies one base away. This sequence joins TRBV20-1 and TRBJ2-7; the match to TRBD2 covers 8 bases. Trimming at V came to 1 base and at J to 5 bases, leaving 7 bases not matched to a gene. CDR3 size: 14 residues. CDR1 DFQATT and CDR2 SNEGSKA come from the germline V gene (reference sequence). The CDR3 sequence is CSARVSGKSDEQYF. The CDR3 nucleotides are TGCAGTGCTAGAGTTAGCGGGAAATCGGACGAGCAGTACTTC.

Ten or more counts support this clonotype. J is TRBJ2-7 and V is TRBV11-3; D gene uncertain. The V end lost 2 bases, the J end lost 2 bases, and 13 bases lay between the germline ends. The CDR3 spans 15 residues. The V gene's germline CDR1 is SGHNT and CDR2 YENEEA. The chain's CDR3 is CASSLLSVAPYEQYF. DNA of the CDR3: TGTGCCAGCAGCTTACTAAGCGTGGCCCCCTACGAGCAGTACTTC. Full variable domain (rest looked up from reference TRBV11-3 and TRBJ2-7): EAGVVQSPRYKIIEKKQPVAFWCNPISGHNTLYWYLQNLGQGPELLIRYENEEAVDDSQLPKDRFSAERLKGVDSTLKIQPAELGDSAVYLCASSLLSVAPYEQYFGPGTRLTVT.

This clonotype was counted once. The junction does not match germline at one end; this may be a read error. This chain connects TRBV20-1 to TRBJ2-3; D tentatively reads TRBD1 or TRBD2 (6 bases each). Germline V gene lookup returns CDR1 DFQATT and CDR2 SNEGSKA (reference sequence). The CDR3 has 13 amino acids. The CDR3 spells CCATQGGRDTHYF. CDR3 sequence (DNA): TGCTGTGCGACACAGGGAGGCAGAGATACGCACTATTTT.

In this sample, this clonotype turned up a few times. This CDR3 reads CSDDSRPEQFF. In DNA, the CDR3 is TGCAGCGACGACAGCAGGCCCGAGCAGTTCTTC. This chain connects TRBV29-1 to TRBJ2-1, with D perhaps matching TRBD1 (5 bases). This CDR3 is 11 amino acids long. Trimming shortened V by 7 bases and J by 10 bases, and 14 bases separated the two germline ends. Germline V CDR1 and CDR2: SQVTM, ANQGSEA.

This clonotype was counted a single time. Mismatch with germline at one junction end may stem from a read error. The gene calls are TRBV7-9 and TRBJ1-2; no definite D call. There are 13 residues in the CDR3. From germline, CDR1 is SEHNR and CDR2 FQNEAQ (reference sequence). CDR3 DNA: TGTGCCAACAGCCCGGACTCGAGTGGCGGCTACACCTTT. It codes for CANSPDSSGGYTF. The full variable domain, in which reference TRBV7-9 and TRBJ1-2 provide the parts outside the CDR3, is DTGVSQNPRHKITKRGQNVTFRCDPISEHNRLYWYRQTLGQGPEFLTYFQNEAQLEKSRLLSDRFSAERPKGSFSTLEIQRTEQGDSAMYLCANSPDSSGGYTFGSGTRLTVV.

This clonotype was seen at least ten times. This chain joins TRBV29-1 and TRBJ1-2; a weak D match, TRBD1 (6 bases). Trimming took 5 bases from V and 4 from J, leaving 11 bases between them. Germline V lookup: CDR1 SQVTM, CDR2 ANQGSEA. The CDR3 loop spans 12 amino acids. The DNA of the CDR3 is TGCAGCGTTTGGGACATCGCCTATGGCTACACCTTC. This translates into CSVWDIAYGYTF.

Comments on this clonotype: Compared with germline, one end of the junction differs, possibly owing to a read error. This CDR3 is CASSVESGITDAFF. CDR3 bases: TGCGCCAGCAGTGTAGAGTCGGGGATTACTGACGCTTTCTTT. This chain uses TRBV10-2 with TRBJ1-1, with no clear D. Germline CDR1 is WSHSY and CDR2 is SAAADI. The CDR3 totals 14 residues.

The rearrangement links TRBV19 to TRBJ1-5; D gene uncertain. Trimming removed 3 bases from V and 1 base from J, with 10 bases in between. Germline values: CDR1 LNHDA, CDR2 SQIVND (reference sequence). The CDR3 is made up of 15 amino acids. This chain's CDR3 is CASSIWQISNQPQHF. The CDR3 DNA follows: TGTGCCAGTAGTATCTGGCAGATCAGCAATCAGCCCCAGCATTTT.

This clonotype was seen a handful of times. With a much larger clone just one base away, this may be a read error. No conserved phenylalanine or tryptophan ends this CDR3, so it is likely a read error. This CDR3 reads CASSRGYSNQPQHL. The CDR3 DNA reads as TGTGCCAGCAGCCGAGGGTATAGCAATCAGCCCCAGCATCTT. The chain carries TRBV5-6 and TRBJ1-5; D not certain. There are 14 residues in the CDR3. V was cut by 4 bases and J by 0 bases, with 8 bases left in between. CDR1 SGHDT and CDR2 YYEEEE come from the germline V gene.

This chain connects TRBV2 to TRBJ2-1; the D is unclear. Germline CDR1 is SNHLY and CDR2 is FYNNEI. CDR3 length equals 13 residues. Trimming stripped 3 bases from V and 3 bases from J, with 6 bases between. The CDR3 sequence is CASSEDGYNEQFF. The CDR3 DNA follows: TGTGCCAGCAGTGAGGATGGCTACAATGAGCAGTTCTTC.